The sequence of this T cell receptor beta chain was determined in a study of shared clonotypes between healthy human individuals. Measured with immunoSEQ multiplex PCR; TCRdb has only the in-frame clones, and not every one. The repertoire holds about 2.3 million clones, with roughly 90% as singletons. This sequence originates from a man younger than 30 in good health. Some clones in this sample may be carry-over from other donors' samples. The sequenced sample was naive CD4+ T cells from PBMCs. Described subset: CD45RA+ positively selected.

CDR3 amino acids: CASSSLAGTEAFF. DNA of the CDR3: TGTGCCAGCAGTTCACTGGCGGGGACTGAAGCTTTCTTT. The gene calls are TRBV28 and TRBJ1-1; D is unclear. The CDR3 is made up of 13 amino acids. Trimming took off 4 bases at V and 5 bases at J, with 11 bases between the two ends. Germline CDR1 reads MDHEN; CDR2 reads SYDVKM.